This T cell receptor beta chain was recorded in a study of patients and donors after allogeneic stem cell transplantation. Germline V gives CDR1 DFQATT, CDR2 SNEGSKA (reference sequence). There are 13 residues in the CDR3. Trimming took off 5 bases at V and 2 bases at J, with 12 bases between the two ends. TCRdb itself ran the RT-PCR reads through MiXCR, one entry per CDR3 protein. The sample has approximately 21,000 distinct CDR3 sequences, about 28% seen once. This TCR derives from a human donor who was either an allogeneic HSCT recipient or a stem cell or donor lymphocyte infusion donor (not recorded which). It is not recorded whose cells these are; they may come from a transplant donor. Sequenced: blood, either unsorted or a sorted T cell fraction (not recorded which). V and J are TRBV20-1 and TRBJ1-2; D not resolved. DNA of the CDR3: TGCAGTGCTGAACCCCCGGGGAACTATGGCTACACCTTC. Translation gives CSAEPPGNYGYTF.